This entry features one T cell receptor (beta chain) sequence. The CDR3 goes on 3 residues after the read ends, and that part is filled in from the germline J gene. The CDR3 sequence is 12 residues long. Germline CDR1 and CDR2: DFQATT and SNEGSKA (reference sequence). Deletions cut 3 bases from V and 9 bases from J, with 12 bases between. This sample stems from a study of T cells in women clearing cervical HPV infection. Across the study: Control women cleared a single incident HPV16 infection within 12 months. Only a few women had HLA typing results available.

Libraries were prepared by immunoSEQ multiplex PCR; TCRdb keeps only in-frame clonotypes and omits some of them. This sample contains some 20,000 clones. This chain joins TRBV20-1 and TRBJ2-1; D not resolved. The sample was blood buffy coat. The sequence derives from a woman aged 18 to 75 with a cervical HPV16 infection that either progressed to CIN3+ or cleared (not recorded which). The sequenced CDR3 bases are TGCAGTGCTAGGGCTCGGGTACTTGAG. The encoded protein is CSARARVLE. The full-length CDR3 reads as CSARARVLEQFF.